This entry lists 4 T cell receptor beta chains sequenced from one sample in a study of blood T cell repertoires in COVID-19. The protocol was immunoSEQ multiplex PCR, while the TCRdb copy is restricted to in-frame clones and leaves out a portion. The data show a few hundred thousand clones, with less than 90% seen just once and approximately 5% held by the top ten. Material: PBMCs or T cells enriched from blood (not recorded which). The receptors were sampled from a woman aged 45-60 years who had recovered from COVID-19.

V is TRBV19 and J is TRBJ1-5; D is uncertain. Germline-derived CDR1 and CDR2 are LNHDA and SQIVND (reference sequence). The V end lost 2 bases, the J end lost 6 bases, and 11 bases lay between the germline ends. CDR3 length: 14 amino acids. CDR3: CASSINAGGQPQHF. CDR3 DNA: TGTGCCAGTAGTATAAACGCAGGAGGTCAGCCCCAGCATTTT.

The chain couples TRBV10-3 to TRBJ1-2; 9 bases align to TRBD1. Trimming cost V 3 bases and J 0 bases; bases outside gene matches: 11. CDR3 size: 18 residues. CDR1 is ENHRY and CDR2 is SYGVKD in the germline V gene. The CDR3 DNA reads TGTGCCATCAGTGACTCTCCGACCGGGACAGGGACTAACTATGGCTACACCTTC. It is translated as CAISDSPTGTGTNYGYTF.

This clone was observed a handful of times. The rearrangement joins TRBV18 to TRBJ2-7; D is possibly TRBD1 (6 bases). From germline, CDR1 is KGHSH and CDR2 LQKENI. The CDR3 covers 16 residues. V was shortened by 1 base and J by 7 bases, with 20 bases between the two germline ends. The CDR3 spells CASSPQLTGNPLEQYF. The CDR3 DNA follows: TGTGCCAGCTCACCACAACTTACAGGGAACCCCCTGGAGCAGTACTTC.

V usage is TRBV11-3 and J usage is TRBJ1-3; D gene ambiguous. Germline CDR1 reads SGHNT; CDR2 reads YENEEA. Trimming stripped 3 bases from V and 0 bases from J, with 9 bases between. There are 15 residues in the CDR3. The CDR3 bases are TGTGCCAGCAGCTTTGGCACCAGCTCTGGAAACACCATATATTTT. Its protein is CASSFGTSSGNTIYF.